The 2 T cell receptor beta chains below all came from one sample that was sequenced in a study of T-cell reconstitution after alpha-beta-depleted transplantation in children. The TCRbeta library was prepared with unique molecular identifiers. TCRdb passed the PCR reads through MiXCR, listing each CDR3 protein once. In the table there are about 340,000 distinct CDR3 sequences, 13% of which are singletons. Here the sequenced sample was PBMCs, taken from the stem cell graft. Receptor source: a human donor who donated a stem cell graft to a child with Fanconi anemia.

The rearrangement joins TRBV25-1 to TRBJ2-1, with D maybe TRBD2 (7 bases). Germline V lookup: CDR1 MGHDK, CDR2 SYGVNS. The ends were cut back, 1 base at V and 10 bases at J, with 14 bases in the middle. The CDR3 covers 14 residues. The CDR3 loop is CASSEWRGGEEQFF. CDR3 nucleotide sequence: TGTGCCAGCAGTGAATGGAGGGGGGGGGAAGAGCAGTTCTTC.

This chain uses TRBV6-1 with TRBJ1-1, with D unresolved. The CDR3 runs 15 residues. Germline CDR1 and CDR2: MNHNS and SASEGT. V gave up 6 bases and J gave up 4 bases, with 18 bases separating them. The CDR3 is CASRGSDGGGTEAFF. CDR3 DNA sequence: TGTGCCAGCAGGGGGTCAGACGGAGGAGGCACTGAAGCTTTCTTT.